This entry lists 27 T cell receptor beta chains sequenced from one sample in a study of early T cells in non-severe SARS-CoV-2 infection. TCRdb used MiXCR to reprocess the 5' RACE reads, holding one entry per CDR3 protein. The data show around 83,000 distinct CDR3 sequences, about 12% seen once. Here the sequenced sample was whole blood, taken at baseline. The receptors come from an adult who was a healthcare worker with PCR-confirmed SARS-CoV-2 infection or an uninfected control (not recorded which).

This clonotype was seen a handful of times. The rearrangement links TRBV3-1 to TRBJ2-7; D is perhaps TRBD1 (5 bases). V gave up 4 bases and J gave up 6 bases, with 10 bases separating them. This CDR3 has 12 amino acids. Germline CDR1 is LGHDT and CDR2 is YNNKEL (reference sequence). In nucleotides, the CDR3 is TGTGCCAGCAGCCTAGGGGATCTCGAGCAGTACTTC. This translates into CASSLGDLEQYF.

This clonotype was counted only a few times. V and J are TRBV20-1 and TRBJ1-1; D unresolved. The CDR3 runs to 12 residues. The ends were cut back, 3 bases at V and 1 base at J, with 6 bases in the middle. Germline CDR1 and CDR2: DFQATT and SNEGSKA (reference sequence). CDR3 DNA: TGCAGTGCTAGGTACCCGAACACTGAAGCTTTCTTT. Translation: CSARYPNTEAFF.

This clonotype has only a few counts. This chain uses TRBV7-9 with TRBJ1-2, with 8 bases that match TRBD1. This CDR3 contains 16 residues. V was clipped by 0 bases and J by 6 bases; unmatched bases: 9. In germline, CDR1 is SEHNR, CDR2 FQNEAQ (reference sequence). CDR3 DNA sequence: TGTGCCAGCAGCTTAGCATTAGGACAGGGAAGGGATGGCTACACCTTC. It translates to CASSLALGQGRDGYTF.

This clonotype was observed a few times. The CDR3 protein is CSVLLPGTGTYEQYF. CDR3 nucleotides: TGCAGCGTGCTACTTCCCGGGACGGGAACTTACGAGCAGTACTTC. The chain uses TRBV29-1 and TRBJ2-7; D could derive from TRBD1 or TRBD2 (5 bases each). Germline V gene sequence: CDR1 SQVTM, CDR2 ANQGSEA. Trimming removed 6 bases at V and 4 bases at J, with 22 bases between. The CDR3 consists of 15 residues.

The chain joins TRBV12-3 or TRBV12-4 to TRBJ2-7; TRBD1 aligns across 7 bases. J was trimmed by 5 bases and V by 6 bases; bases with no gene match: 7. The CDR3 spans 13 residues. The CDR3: CASSRDSLDEQYF. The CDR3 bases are TGTGCCAGCAGCCGGGACAGTCTCGACGAGCAGTACTTC.

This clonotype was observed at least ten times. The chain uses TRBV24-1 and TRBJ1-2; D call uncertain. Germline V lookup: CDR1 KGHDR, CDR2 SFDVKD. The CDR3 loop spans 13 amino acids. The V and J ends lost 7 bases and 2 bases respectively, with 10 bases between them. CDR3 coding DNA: TGTGCCACCAGCTCTGGACCAAACTATGGCTACACCTTC. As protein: CATSSGPNYGYTF.

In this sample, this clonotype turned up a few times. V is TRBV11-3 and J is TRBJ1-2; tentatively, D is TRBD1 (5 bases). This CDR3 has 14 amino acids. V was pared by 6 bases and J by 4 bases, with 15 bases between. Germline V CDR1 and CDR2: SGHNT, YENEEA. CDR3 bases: TGTGCCAGCAGTCCCCCGACAGTTTCCTATGGCTACACCTTC. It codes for CASSPPTVSYGYTF.

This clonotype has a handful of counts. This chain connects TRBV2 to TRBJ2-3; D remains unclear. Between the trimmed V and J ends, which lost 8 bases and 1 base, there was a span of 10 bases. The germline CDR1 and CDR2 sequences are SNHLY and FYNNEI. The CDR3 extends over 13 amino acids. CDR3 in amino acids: CASVGRRTDTQYF. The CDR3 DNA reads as TGTGCCAGCGTGGGCCGACGCACAGATACGCAGTATTTT.

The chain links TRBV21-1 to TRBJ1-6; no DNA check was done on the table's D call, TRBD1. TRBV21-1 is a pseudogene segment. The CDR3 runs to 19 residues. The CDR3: CASSKANGQMSSYNSPLHF. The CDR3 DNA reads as TGTGCCAGCAGCAAAGCCAACGGACAGATGAGCTCCTATAATTCACCCCTCCACTTT.

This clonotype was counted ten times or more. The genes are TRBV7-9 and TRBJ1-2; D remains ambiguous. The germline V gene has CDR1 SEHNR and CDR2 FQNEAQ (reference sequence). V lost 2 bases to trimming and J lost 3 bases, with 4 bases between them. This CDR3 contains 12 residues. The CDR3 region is CASSLSYYGYTF. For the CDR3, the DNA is TGTGCCAGCAGCTTATCCTACTATGGCTACACCTTC.

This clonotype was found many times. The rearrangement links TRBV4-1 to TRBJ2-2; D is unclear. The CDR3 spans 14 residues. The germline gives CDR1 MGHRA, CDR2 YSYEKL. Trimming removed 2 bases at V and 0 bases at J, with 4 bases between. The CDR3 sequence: CASSQTTNTGELFF. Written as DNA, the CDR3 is TGCGCCAGCAGCCAAACCACGAACACCGGGGAGCTGTTTTTT.

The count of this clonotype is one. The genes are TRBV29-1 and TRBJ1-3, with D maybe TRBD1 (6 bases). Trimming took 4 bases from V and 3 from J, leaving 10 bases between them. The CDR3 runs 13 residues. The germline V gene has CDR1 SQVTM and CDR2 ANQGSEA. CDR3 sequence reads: CSVVLDSGNTIYF. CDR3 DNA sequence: TGCAGCGTTGTATTGGACAGTGGAAACACCATATATTTT.

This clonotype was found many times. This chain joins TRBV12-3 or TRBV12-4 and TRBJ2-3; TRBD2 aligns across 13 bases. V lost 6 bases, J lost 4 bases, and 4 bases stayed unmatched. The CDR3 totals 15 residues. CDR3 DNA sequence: TGTGCCAGCAGACTAGCGGGGGGGATAGCAGATACGCAGTATTTT. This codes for CASRLAGGIADTQYF.

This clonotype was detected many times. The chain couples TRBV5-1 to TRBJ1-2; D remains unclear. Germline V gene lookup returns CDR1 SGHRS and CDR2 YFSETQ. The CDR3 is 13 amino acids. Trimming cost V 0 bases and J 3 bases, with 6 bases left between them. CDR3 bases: TGCGCCAGCAGCTTGGACAGCGACTATGGCTACACCTTC. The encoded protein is CASSLDSDYGYTF. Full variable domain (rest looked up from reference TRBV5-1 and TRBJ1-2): KAGVTQTPRYLIKTRGQQVTLSCSPISGHRSVSWYQQTPGQGLQFLFEYFSETQRNKGNFPGRFSGRQFSNSRSEMNVSTLELGDSALYLCASSLDSDYGYTFGSGTRLTVV.

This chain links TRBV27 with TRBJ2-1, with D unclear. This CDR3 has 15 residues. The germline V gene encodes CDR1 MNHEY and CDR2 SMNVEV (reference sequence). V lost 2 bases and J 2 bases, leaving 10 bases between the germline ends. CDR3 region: CASSLRAPPYNEQFF. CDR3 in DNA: TGTGCCAGCAGTTTAAGGGCACCGCCCTACAATGAGCAGTTCTTC.

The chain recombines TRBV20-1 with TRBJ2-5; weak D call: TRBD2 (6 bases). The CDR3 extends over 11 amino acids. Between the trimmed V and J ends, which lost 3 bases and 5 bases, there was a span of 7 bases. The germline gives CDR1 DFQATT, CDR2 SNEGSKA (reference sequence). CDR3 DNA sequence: TGCAGTGCTAGGGCGGGGGAGACCCAGTACTTC. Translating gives CSARAGETQYF.

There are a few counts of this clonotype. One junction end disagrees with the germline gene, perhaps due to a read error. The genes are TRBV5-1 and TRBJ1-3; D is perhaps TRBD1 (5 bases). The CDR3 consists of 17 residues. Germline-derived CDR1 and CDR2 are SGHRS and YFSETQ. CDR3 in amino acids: CASSLGEGLLSGNTIYF. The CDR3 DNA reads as TGCGCCAGCAGTTTGGGAGAGGGGCTTCTCTCTGGAAACACCATATATTTT. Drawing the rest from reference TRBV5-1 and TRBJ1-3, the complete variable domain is KAGVTQTPRYLIKTRGQQVTLSCSPISGHRSVSWYQQTPGQGLQFLFEYFSETQRNKGNFPGRFSGRQFSNSRSEMNVSTLELGDSALYLCASSLGEGLLSGNTIYFGEGSWLTVV.

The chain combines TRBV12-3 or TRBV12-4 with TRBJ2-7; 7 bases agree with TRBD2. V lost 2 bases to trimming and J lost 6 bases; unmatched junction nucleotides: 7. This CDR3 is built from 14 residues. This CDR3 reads CASSLSGTGGEQYF. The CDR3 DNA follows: TGTGCCAGCAGTTTAAGCGGGACGGGGGGCGAGCAGTACTTC.

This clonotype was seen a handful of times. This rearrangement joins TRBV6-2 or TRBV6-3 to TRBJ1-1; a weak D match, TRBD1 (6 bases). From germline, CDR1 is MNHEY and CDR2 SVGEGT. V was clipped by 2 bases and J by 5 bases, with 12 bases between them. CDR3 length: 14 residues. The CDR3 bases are TGTGCCAGCAGTTACGCGGGGAGGGGGACTGAAGCTTTCTTT. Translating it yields CASSYAGRGTEAFF.

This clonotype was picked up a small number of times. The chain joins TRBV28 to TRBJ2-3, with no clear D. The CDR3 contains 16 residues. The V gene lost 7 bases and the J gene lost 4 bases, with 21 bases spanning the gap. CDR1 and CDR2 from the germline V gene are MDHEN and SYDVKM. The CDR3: CASTPLFLREPDTQYF. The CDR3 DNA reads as TGTGCCAGCACCCCCCTGTTTCTGCGCGAACCAGATACGCAGTATTTT.

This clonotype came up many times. The CDR3 coding sequence is TGTGCCAGCAGTGAAGGGAGGGTCCAGGGGCCTCCCAACACTGAAGCTTTCTTT. Protein: CASSEGRVQGPPNTEAFF. The gene calls are TRBV2 and TRBJ1-1; possibly TRBD1 for D (6 bases). V was trimmed by 1 base and J by 2 bases, leaving 20 bases between them. The CDR3 sequence is 18 residues long. The V gene's germline CDR1 is SNHLY and CDR2 FYNNEI.

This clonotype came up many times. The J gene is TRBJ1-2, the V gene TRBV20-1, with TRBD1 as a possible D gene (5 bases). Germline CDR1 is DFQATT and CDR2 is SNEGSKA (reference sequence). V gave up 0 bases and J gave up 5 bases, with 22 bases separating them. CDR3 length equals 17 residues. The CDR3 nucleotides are TGCAGTGCTAGAGATTGGACGACGGGATTGGGGGATTATGGCTACACCTTC. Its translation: CSARDWTTGLGDYGYTF.

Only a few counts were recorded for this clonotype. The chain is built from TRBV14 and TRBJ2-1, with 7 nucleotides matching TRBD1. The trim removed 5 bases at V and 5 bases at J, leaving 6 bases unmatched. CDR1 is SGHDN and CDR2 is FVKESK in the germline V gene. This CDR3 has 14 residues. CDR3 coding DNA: TGTGCCAGCAGCAACAGGGGAAGAAACAATGAGCAGTTCTTC. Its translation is CASSNRGRNNEQFF.

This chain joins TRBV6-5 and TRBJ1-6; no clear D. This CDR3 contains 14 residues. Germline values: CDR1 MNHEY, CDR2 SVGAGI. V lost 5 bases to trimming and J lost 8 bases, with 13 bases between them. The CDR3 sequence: CASSLRRYYSPLHF. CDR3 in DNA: TGTGCCAGCAGTCTTCGACGGTACTATTCACCCCTCCACTTT.

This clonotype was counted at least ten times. The CDR3: CASSLGGLSNQPQHF. DNA of the CDR3: TGTGCCAGCAGTTTAGGCGGACTAAGCAATCAGCCCCAGCATTTT. This chain joins TRBV12-3 or TRBV12-4 and TRBJ1-5; D remains ambiguous. This CDR3 is built from 15 residues. V lost 1 base, J lost 1 base, and 8 bases lay in between.

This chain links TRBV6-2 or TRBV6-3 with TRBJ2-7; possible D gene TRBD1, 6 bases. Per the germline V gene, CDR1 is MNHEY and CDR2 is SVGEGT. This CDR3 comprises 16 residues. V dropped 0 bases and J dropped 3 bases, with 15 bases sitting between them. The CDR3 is CASSYSTSRGIYEQYF. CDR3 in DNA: TGTGCCAGCAGTTACTCGACGTCTAGGGGGATCTACGAGCAGTACTTC.

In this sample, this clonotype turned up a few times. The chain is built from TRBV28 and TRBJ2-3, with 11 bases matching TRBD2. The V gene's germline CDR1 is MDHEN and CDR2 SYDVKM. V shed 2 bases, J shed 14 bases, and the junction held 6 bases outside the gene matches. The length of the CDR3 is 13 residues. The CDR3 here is CASSLATSGKGYF. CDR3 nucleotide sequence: TGTGCCAGCAGTTTAGCGACTAGCGGGAAGGGGTATTTT.